This T cell receptor (beta chain) is drawn from a study of T-cell memory formation after mild COVID-19. Overall study context: The study found TCR clusters largely donor specific.

TCRdb re-called the 5' RACE reads through MiXCR, storing one row per CDR3 protein. The repertoire holds about 540,000 distinct CDR3 sequences, roughly 22% seen once, with around 12% in the top ten. Sequenced input: PBMCs or a T cell subset sorted from them (not recorded which). The TCR comes from an adult woman who had mild COVID-19 (a few samples of this study predate the infection). Cell type and time point are not known.

DNA of the CDR3: TGTGCCACCAGTGACCCGGACAGGGACGCTGCCGGCAATGAGCAGTTCTTC. The encoded protein is CATSDPDRDAAGNEQFF. The chain joins TRBV24-1 to TRBJ2-1, with 8 bases aligning to TRBD1. The CDR3 is 17 residues long. Germline CDR1 KGHDR, CDR2 SFDVKD. The junction had 13 bases not matched to a gene; V was cut back by 4 bases and J by 6 bases.